Listed here are 4 T cell receptor beta chains from one sample, sequenced in a study of control samples from healthy donors and cancer patients. Measured with immunoSEQ multiplex PCR; TCRdb has only the in-frame clones, and not every one. The table has about 220,000 clones, about 93% seen once. Sequencing input: blood. The receptors shown here come from a man aged 45-60 years in good health.

The chain uses TRBV28 and TRBJ1-2; D unresolved. Per the germline V gene, CDR1 is MDHEN and CDR2 is SYDVKM. The CDR3 loop spans 18 amino acids. V was pared by 2 bases and J by 6 bases, with 25 bases between. DNA for the CDR3: TGTGCCAGCAGTTTAATGGAGGTCGAAAGAGCGGCCGTCGATGGCTACACCTTC. It is translated as CASSLMEVERAAVDGYTF.

DNA of the CDR3: TGTGCCAGCAGCCCGACGCCCCCGTTGGACAGCAAATATAGCAATCAGCCCCAGCATTTT. It translates to CASSPTPPLDSKYSNQPQHF. The chain uses TRBV3-1 (or the pseudogene TRBV3-2) and TRBJ1-5, with D maybe TRBD1 (6 bases). This CDR3 has 20 residues. Germline CDR1 LGHDT, CDR2 YNNKEL (reference sequence). V lost 4 bases and J lost 0, with 25 bases in between.

The V gene is TRBV7-9, the J gene TRBJ1-1; 7 bases match TRBD1. Germline CDR1 SEHNR, CDR2 FQNEAQ (reference sequence). Germline trimming cut 3 bases from V and 10 bases from J; bases unmatched to any gene: 14. The CDR3 is 15 amino acids. CDR3 DNA sequence: TGTGCCAGCAGCTTTTCGACAGGGACCTTGTTCGGAGCTTTCTTT. Translating it yields CASSFSTGTLFGAFF.

Points on this clone: This sample includes further DNA sequences coding for the same CDR3. V gene TRBV6-2 or TRBV6-3 combines with J gene TRBJ1-1; 7 positions agree with TRBD1. The junction had 8 bases not matched to a gene; V was cut back by 6 bases and J by 7 bases. Germline V gene data show CDR1 as MNHEY and CDR2 as SVGEGT. The CDR3 runs 13 residues. The CDR3 coding sequence is TGTGCCAGCAGCCAGCAGGGGGAAGTTGAAGCTTTCTTT. It translates to CASSQQGEVEAFF.